The clone carrying this T cell receptor (beta chain) has only one observation. The record originates from a study of blood T cell repertoires in COVID-19. In the study's own analysis: Amplification from reference gene primers served as the basis for estimated nucleated cell counts. TCRdb's copy holds only in-frame clones and misses some; the assay was immunoSEQ multiplex PCR. The V and J calls and clone size come from that table; D and trimming were worked out from the DNA. The table records over 70,000 clones, approximately 90% of them present only once. The V segment lost 3 bases and the J segment 5 bases; nucleotides outside the gene matches: 14. The CDR3 covers 17 residues. Germline CDR1 and CDR2: SEHNR and FQNEAQ (reference sequence).

What was sequenced was peripheral blood. The chain carries TRBV7-9 and TRBJ2-7, with 9 bases aligning to TRBD2. This TCR derives from a human donor with active COVID-19. The donor label of this sample is uncertain. CDR3 DNA: TGTGCCAGCAGCTTCTCGGTAGCGGGGGATCTCTCTGACGAGCAGTACTTC. Translated, it gives CASSFSVAGDLSDEQYF.